One and the same sample provided the 8 T cell receptor beta chains below, sequenced in a study of beta chain features in type 1 diabetes. Sequenced material consisted of expressed TCRB transcripts (all of the isolated RNA was reverse transcribed). Assay: immunoSEQ multiplex PCR; the TCRdb copy retains only in-frame clones and omits some. This table has over 700,000 clones, roughly 17% appearing once. The specimen was naive CD4+ T cells from blood. The receptors here all came from a woman between 18 and 29 years old in good health.

This clone was detected a few times. This chain uses TRBV11-3 with TRBJ2-1, with a weak D call TRBD2 (6 bases). CDR3 size: 15 residues. V lost 2 bases, J lost 8 bases, and 16 bases lay in between. CDR1 and CDR2 (germline): SGHNT, YENEEA. The CDR3: CASSLRLVMTDEQFF. The CDR3 DNA reads TGTGCCAGCAGCTTAAGACTAGTAATGACCGATGAGCAGTTCTTC.

The DNA of the CDR3 is TGTGCCAGCAGGAACAGGGGATACGGCTACACCTTC. Amino acid sequence: CASRNRGYGYTF. The chain links TRBV28 to TRBJ1-2, with 7 bases identical to TRBD1. The V segment lost 6 bases and the J segment 8 bases; nucleotides outside the gene matches: 6. The CDR3 consists of 12 residues. The germline V gene has CDR1 MDHEN and CDR2 SYDVKM.

This clone turned up a few times. This chain links TRBV5-1 with TRBJ2-7, with D possibly being TRBD2 (5 bases). CDR1 and CDR2 from the germline V gene are SGHRS and YFSETQ. Between the trimmed V and J ends, which lost 0 bases and 3 bases, there was a span of 10 bases. This CDR3 has 14 amino acids. This CDR3 reads CASSLGSELYEQYF. The CDR3 DNA reads as TGCGCCAGCAGCTTGGGTAGCGAGCTCTACGAGCAGTACTTC.

This chain connects TRBV6-4 to TRBJ2-7; D ambiguous. CDR3 length equals 14 residues. Trimming left V 0 bases short and J 2 bases short, with 8 bases between. From germline, CDR1 is MRHNA and CDR2 SNTAGT. The CDR3 nucleotides read TGTGCCAGCAGTGACTCCATGTCCACCTACGAGCAGTACTTC. Translating gives CASSDSMSTYEQYF.

This rearrangement joins TRBV11-2 to TRBJ2-7; D gene unclear. Trimming shortened V by 4 bases and J by 2 bases, and 6 bases separated the two germline ends. This CDR3 is 12 amino acids long. CDR1 and CDR2 (germline): SGHAT, FQNNGV. The CDR3 DNA reads TGTGCCAGCAGCTATATTACCTACGAGCAGTACTTC. Translation gives CASSYITYEQYF.

This clone was found a few times. The CDR3 sequence is CASSYTGTGIPETQYF. The CDR3 DNA follows: TGTGCCAGCAGTTACACCGGGACAGGGATTCCGGAGACCCAGTACTTC. The chain couples TRBV6-6 to TRBJ2-5, with 9 bases that match TRBD1. V lost 2 bases, J lost 5 bases, and 9 bases stayed unmatched. Germline CDR1 and CDR2: MNHNY and SVGAGI (reference sequence). There are 16 residues in the CDR3.

This clone was found once. This rearrangement joins TRBV7-6 to TRBJ2-5; D may be TRBD2 (6 bases). The germline V and J ends were trimmed by 6 bases and 1 base, with 15 bases remaining between them. Germline assignment: CDR1 SGHVS and CDR2 FNYEAQ. This CDR3 comprises 15 residues. CDR3 sequence reads: CASRRSGAGQETQYF. CDR3 nucleotides: TGTGCCAGCAGAAGGTCGGGAGCAGGCCAAGAGACCCAGTACTTC.

This clone appeared a few times. V usage is TRBV12-2 and J usage is TRBJ2-1; the D segment call TRBD2 is taken from the table without a DNA check. TRBV12-2 is given as a pseudogene. The CDR3 length is 13 residues. This CDR3 reads CASRLAEATEQFF. The CDR3 nucleotides are TGTGCAAGTCGCTTAGCTGAGGCCACTGAGCAGTTCTTC.